This T cell receptor (beta chain) was recovered during a study of blood T cell repertoires in COVID-19. Study at large: Material from acute and convalescent COVID-19 was sourced from the United States, Italy and Spain.

The assay was immunoSEQ multiplex PCR, and TCRdb's table has in-frame clones only and misses some. The top ten clones hold over 7.5% of a sample with 45,000 to 65,000 clones, about nine tenths of them seen once. The V end was cut by 0 bases, the J end by 5 bases, with 11 bases between. This CDR3 spans 14 amino acids. Germline V gives CDR1 SGHRS, CDR2 YFSETQ. This rearrangement joins TRBV5-1 to TRBJ2-5; D perhaps matches TRBD2 (5 bases). Sequencing input: peripheral blood. The sequence was collected from a human donor in a cohort sampled during active COVID-19. The DNA of the CDR3 is TGCGCCAGCAGCTTGGCCGGGGTAGTCGAGACCCAGTACTTC. Encoded protein: CASSLAGVVETQYF.